Listed here are 18 T cell receptor beta chains from one sample, sequenced in a study of cytomegalovirus exposure and HLA in healthy donors. Sequenced by immunoSEQ multiplex PCR; TCRdb stores in-frame clones only, minus some. The repertoire holds some 140,000 clones, with approximately 86% as singletons. The sample consisted of PBMCs. The origin of the receptors is a man between 18 and 35 years old in good health and CMV-seropositive.

J is TRBJ2-2 and V is TRBV7-3; 7 bases map to TRBD1. The V and J ends lost 5 bases and 1 base, in that order; junction bases with no gene match: 10. The CDR3 length is 17 residues. Germline V CDR1 and CDR2: SGHTA, FQGTGA. CDR3 nucleotides: TGTGCCAGCAGCAAGGACAACAGGGGTCTGAACACCGGGGAGCTGTTTTTT. It specifies CASSKDNRGLNTGELFF.

This chain uses TRBV9 with TRBJ2-1; D gene uncertain. The germline V gene has CDR1 SGDLS and CDR2 YYNGEE. The CDR3 is 14 amino acids. V lost 1 base to trimming and J lost 6 bases, with 11 bases between them. The CDR3 bases are TGTGCCAGCAGCGTAACGGAGCGACTCAATGAGCAGTTCTTC. This gives the protein CASSVTERLNEQFF. Using reference TRBV9 and TRBJ2-1 for the parts outside the CDR3, the full variable domain is DSGVTQTPKHLITATGQRVTLRCSPRSGDLSVYWYQQSLDQGLQFLIQYYNGEERAKGNILERFSAQQFPDLHSELNLSSLELGDSALYFCASSVTERLNEQFFGPGTRLTVL.

This clone was seen just once. The chain recombines TRBV6-5 with TRBJ1-1; D may be TRBD1 (5 bases). Germline V gives CDR1 MNHEY, CDR2 SVGAGI. Deletions cut 2 bases from V and 5 bases from J, with 18 bases between. The CDR3 extends over 16 amino acids. CDR3 residues: CASSYRPGVPRTEAFF. CDR3 bases: TGTGCCAGCAGTTACCGGCCGGGGGTCCCTAGGACTGAAGCTTTCTTT.

V and J are TRBV19 and TRBJ2-7, with 7 bases identical to TRBD1. Germline CDR1 is LNHDA and CDR2 is SQIVND (reference sequence). There are 16 residues in the CDR3. Trimming at V came to 0 bases and at J to 3 bases, leaving 8 bases not matched to a gene. DNA of the CDR3: TGTGCCAGTAGTATAGATGCCGGGGACAGTTACTACGAGCAGTACTTC. Translating gives CASSIDAGDSYYEQYF.

The chain combines TRBV6-1 with TRBJ2-1; TRBD1 might be the D (5 bases). V was cut by 3 bases and J by 11 bases, with 8 bases left in between. This CDR3 is built from 11 residues. The germline V gene encodes CDR1 MNHNS and CDR2 SASEGT. CDR3 nucleotides: TGTGCCAGCAGTGACCGACAGCAGCAGTTCTTC. Translating it yields CASSDRQQQFF.

This chain links TRBV12-5 with TRBJ2-2; TRBD2 matches 12 bases. The CDR3 covers 16 residues. Germline V lookup: CDR1 LGHNT, CDR2 FRNRAP. The junction had 4 bases not matched to a gene; V was cut back by 3 bases and J by 5 bases. The CDR3 loop reads CASGLLGLAGTGELFF. The CDR3 bases are TGTGCTAGTGGTTTACTCGGACTAGCGGGGACCGGGGAGCTGTTTTTT.

This clone was detected only once. This chain uses TRBV7-9 with TRBJ2-3; the D gene is possibly TRBD1 (6 bases). The CDR3 has 13 amino acids. The V gene's germline CDR1 is SEHNR and CDR2 FQNEAQ (reference sequence). The V end was cut by 4 bases, the J end by 4 bases, with 9 bases between. The CDR3 here is CASSYGQPDTQYF. The CDR3 nucleotides read TGTGCCAGCAGCTATGGACAGCCAGATACGCAGTATTTT.

The rearrangement links TRBV27 to TRBJ1-2; TRBD1 matches at 8 bases. The CDR3 has 15 residues. Germline assignment: CDR1 MNHEY and CDR2 SMNVEV (reference sequence). With 4 bases clipped from V and 4 bases from J, the junction kept 8 bases outside the gene matches. The CDR3 here is CASSSSGTGGYGYTF. CDR3 DNA: TGTGCCAGCAGTTCCAGCGGGACAGGCGGCTATGGCTACACCTTC.

This clone was recorded only once. The genes are TRBV18 and TRBJ2-5; the match to TRBD1 covers 10 bases. This CDR3 is built from 14 residues. With 4 bases clipped from V and 2 bases from J, the junction kept 1 base outside the gene matches. The germline V gene has CDR1 KGHSH and CDR2 LQKENI. In nucleotides, the CDR3 is TGTGCCAGCTCACTGGGACAGGGGCAAGAGACCCAGTACTTC. The encoded protein is CASSLGQGQETQYF.

The gene calls are TRBV29-1 and TRBJ1-1; 7 bases align to TRBD1. The CDR3 is made up of 12 amino acids. The junction had 8 bases not matched to a gene; V was cut back by 8 bases and J by 5 bases. Looked up from germline, CDR1 is SQVTM and CDR2 is ANQGSEA. CDR3 residues: CSLRSGGTEAFF. For the CDR3, the DNA is TGCAGCCTGAGGTCAGGGGGAACTGAAGCTTTCTTT.

This clone occurred once. This chain links TRBV19 with TRBJ1-5, with TRBD1 matching over 7 bases. The CDR3 runs 15 residues. J was trimmed by 4 bases and V by 3 bases; bases with no gene match: 6. CDR1 is LNHDA and CDR2 is SQIVND in the germline V gene (reference sequence). This chain's CDR3 is CASSIQTGANQPQHF. The CDR3 coding sequence is TGTGCCAGTAGTATCCAAACAGGGGCAAATCAGCCCCAGCATTTT.

The CDR3 bases are TGTGCCAGCAGCGTAGCTGGGACAGGGGGCGATGGCTACACCTTC. This encodes CASSVAGTGGDGYTF. The rearrangement links TRBV9 to TRBJ1-2; TRBD1 aligns across 12 bases. CDR1 and CDR2 from the germline V gene are SGDLS and YYNGEE. There are 15 residues in the CDR3. Trimming took 0 bases from V and 6 from J; bases not matched to a gene: 3.

This sequence joins TRBV7-3 and TRBJ2-3; TRBD1 might be the D (6 bases). CDR1 SGHTA and CDR2 FQGTGA come from the germline V gene. The CDR3 covers 15 residues. V was shortened by 3 bases and J by 2 bases, with 12 bases between the two germline ends. CDR3 in DNA: TGTGCCAGCAGCTTGGGGGCCCTCGACACAGATACGCAGTATTTT. Its translation is CASSLGALDTDTQYF. Full variable domain (outside the CDR3, taken from reference TRBV7-3 and TRBJ2-3): GAGVSQTPSNKVTEKGKYVELRCDPISGHTALYWYRQSLGQGPEFLIYFQGTGAADDSGLPNDRFFAVRPEGSVSTLKIQRTERGDSAVYLCASSLGALDTDTQYFGPGTRLTVL.

The chain couples TRBV5-4 to TRBJ2-5; D possibly corresponds to TRBD2 (6 bases). V was trimmed by 4 bases and J by 5 bases, leaving 24 bases between them. CDR3 length: 17 amino acids. The V gene's germline CDR1 is SGHNT and CDR2 YYREEE (reference sequence). The CDR3 bases are TGTGCCAGCAGCCCGATGGAGGCTTCGCGGGGTGGGGAGACCCAGTACTTC. This translates into CASSPMEASRGGETQYF.

The chain has TRBV7-2 and TRBJ2-1; 8 bases map to TRBD2. The CDR3 consists of 15 residues. V gave up 2 bases and J gave up 3 bases; unmatched junction bases: 3. CDR1 SGHTA and CDR2 FQGNSA come from the germline V gene. CDR3 bases: TGTGCCAGCAGCTTACGAGCGGGGGACTACAATGAGCAGTTCTTC. Protein product: CASSLRAGDYNEQFF.

The chain recombines TRBV2 with TRBJ2-3, with D possibly TRBD2 on 5 matching bases. Trimming shortened V by 4 bases and J by 6 bases, and 17 bases separated the two germline ends. Germline V lookup: CDR1 SNHLY, CDR2 FYNNEI. The CDR3 contains 15 residues. The chain's CDR3 is CASSAIEVRGDTQYF. The CDR3 nucleotides read TGTGCCAGCAGTGCGATAGAGGTGCGAGGGGATACGCAGTATTTT.

The chain carries TRBV7-2 and TRBJ2-3, with TRBD1 matching 9 bases. Germline values: CDR1 SGHTA, CDR2 FQGNSA. The CDR3 extends over 17 amino acids. Trimming took 0 bases from V and 2 from J; bases not matched to a gene: 6. This chain's CDR3 is CASSLAGTGLNTDTQYF. The CDR3 DNA reads TGTGCCAGCAGCTTAGCTGGGACAGGGCTGAACACAGATACGCAGTATTTT.

This sequence joins TRBV5-1 and TRBJ2-5, with D possibly matching TRBD2 (5 bases). Deletions cut 0 bases from V and 5 bases from J, with 17 bases between. CDR3 length: 16 amino acids. CDR1 SGHRS and CDR2 YFSETQ come from the germline V gene. The CDR3 is CASSLAQLGAAETQYF. The CDR3 nucleotides are TGCGCCAGCAGCTTGGCTCAATTAGGAGCGGCGGAGACCCAGTACTTC.